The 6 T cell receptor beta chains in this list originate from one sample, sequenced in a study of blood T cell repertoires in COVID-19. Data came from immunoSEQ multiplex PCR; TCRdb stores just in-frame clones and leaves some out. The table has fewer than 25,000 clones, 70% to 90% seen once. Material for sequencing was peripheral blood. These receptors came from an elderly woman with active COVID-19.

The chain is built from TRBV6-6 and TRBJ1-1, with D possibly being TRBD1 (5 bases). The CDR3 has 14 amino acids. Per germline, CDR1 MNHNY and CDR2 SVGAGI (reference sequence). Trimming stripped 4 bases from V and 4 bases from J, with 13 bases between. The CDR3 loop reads CASSSISGGTEAFF. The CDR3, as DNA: TGTGCCAGCAGTTCAATTTCGGGGGGCACTGAAGCTTTCTTT.

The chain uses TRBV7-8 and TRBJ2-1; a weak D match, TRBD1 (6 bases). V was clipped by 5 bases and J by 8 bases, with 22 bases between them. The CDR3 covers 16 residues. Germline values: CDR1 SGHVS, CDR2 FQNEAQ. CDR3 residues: CASSPTQGLIKYEQFF. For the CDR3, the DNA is TGTGCCAGCAGCCCGACACAGGGTTTAATAAAGTATGAGCAGTTCTTC.

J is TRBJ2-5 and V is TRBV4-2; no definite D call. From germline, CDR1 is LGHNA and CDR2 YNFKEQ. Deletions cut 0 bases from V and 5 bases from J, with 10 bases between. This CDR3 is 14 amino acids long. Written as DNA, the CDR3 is TGTGCCAGCAGCCAAGACACAGCCCGGGAGACCCAGTACTTC. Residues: CASSQDTARETQYF.

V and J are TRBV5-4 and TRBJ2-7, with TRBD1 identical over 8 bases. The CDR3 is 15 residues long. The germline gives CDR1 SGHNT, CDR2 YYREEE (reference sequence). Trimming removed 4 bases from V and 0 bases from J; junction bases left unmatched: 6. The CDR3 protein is CASSPTGQDSYEQYF. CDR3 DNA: TGTGCCAGCAGCCCGACGGGACAGGACTCCTACGAGCAGTACTTC. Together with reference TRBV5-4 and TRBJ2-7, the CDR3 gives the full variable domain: ETGVTQSPTHLIKTRGQQVTLRCSSQSGHNTVSWYQQALGQGPQFIFQYYREEENGRGNFPPRFSGLQFPNYSSELNVNALELDDSALYLCASSPTGQDSYEQYFGPGTRLTVT.

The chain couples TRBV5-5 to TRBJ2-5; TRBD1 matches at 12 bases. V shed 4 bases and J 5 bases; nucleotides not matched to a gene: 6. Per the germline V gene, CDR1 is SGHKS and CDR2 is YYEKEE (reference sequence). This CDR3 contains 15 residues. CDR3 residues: CASSDMGQGAETQYF. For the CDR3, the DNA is TGTGCCAGCAGCGATATGGGACAGGGGGCCGAGACCCAGTACTTC.

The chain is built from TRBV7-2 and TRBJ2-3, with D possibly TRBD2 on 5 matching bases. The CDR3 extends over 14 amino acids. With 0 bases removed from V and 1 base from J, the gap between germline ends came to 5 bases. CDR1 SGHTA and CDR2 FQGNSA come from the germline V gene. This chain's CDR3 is CASSLARGTDTQYF. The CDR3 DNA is TGTGCCAGCAGCTTAGCGCGGGGCACAGATACGCAGTATTTT.